These 30 T cell receptor beta chains share one sample of origin, sequenced in a study of cytomegalovirus exposure and HLA in healthy donors. Both 60 Vbeta primers and 13 Jbeta primers went into the PCR. Some clones are missing from TCRdb's copy, which holds only in-frame ones; the method was immunoSEQ multiplex PCR. This table holds about 140,000 clones, approximately 80% found once. The source material was PBMCs. The receptors here all came from a woman in her sixties or seventies in good health and CMV-seropositive.

This clone was seen only once. This chain connects TRBV29-1 to TRBJ2-7; D is unresolved. Germline V lookup: CDR1 SQVTM, CDR2 ANQGSEA. V lost 3 bases and J lost 2, with 5 bases in between. The CDR3 spans 11 residues. The CDR3: CSVDTTYEQYF. The CDR3 bases are TGCAGCGTTGACACAACCTACGAGCAGTACTTC.

The J gene is TRBJ2-2, the V gene TRBV9; TRBD2 agrees at 9 bases. This CDR3 is 16 amino acids long. The trim removed 3 bases at V and 1 base at J, leaving 4 bases unmatched. Per the germline V gene, CDR1 is SGDLS and CDR2 is YYNGEE. CDR3 sequence: CASSERREGNTGELFF. As DNA, the CDR3 is TGTGCCAGCAGCGAACGGCGGGAGGGGAACACCGGGGAGCTGTTTTTT.

The chain couples TRBV25-1 to TRBJ1-6, with a possible D match to TRBD1 (6 bases). V was clipped by 6 bases and J by 8 bases, with 14 bases between them. Germline-derived CDR1 and CDR2 are MGHDK and SYGVNS. The CDR3 contains 14 residues. CDR3 nucleotide sequence: TGTGCCAGCAGACCACAGGGTATTCATTCACCCCTCCACTTT. Protein: CASRPQGIHSPLHF.

CDR3 in amino acids: CASRGPGPVIGQYF. The DNA for the CDR3 is TGTGCCAGCAGGGGCCCTGGGCCTGTGATAGGGCAGTACTTC. The V and J genes are TRBV6-1 and TRBJ2-7; D is ambiguous. This CDR3 has 14 residues. The V end lost 6 bases, the J end lost 9 bases, and 21 bases lay between the germline ends. CDR1 and CDR2 (germline): MNHNS, SASEGT.

This chain joins TRBV15 and TRBJ2-7, with 8 bases fitting TRBD2. The V gene's germline CDR1 is LNHNV and CDR2 YYDKDF (reference sequence). CDR3 length equals 16 residues. V lost 0 bases, J lost 5 bases, and 9 bases stayed unmatched. The CDR3 DNA sequence: TGTGCCACCAGCAGAGATCCCGGGAGGGCCTACCACGAGCAGTACTTC. The encoded protein is CATSRDPGRAYHEQYF.

For the CDR3, the DNA is TGCAGCGTTGAAACGGGGGGTAACACTGAAGCTTTCTTT. It encodes CSVETGGNTEAFF. The chain carries TRBV29-1 and TRBJ1-1; D is possibly TRBD1 (5 bases). There are 13 residues in the CDR3. V was pared by 2 bases and J by 2 bases, with 9 bases between. Germline loops: CDR1 SQVTM, CDR2 ANQGSEA. The full variable domain, with the rest looked up from reference TRBV29-1 and TRBJ1-1, is SAVISQKPSRDICQRGTSLTIQCQVDSQVTMMFWYRQQPGQSLTLIATANQGSEATYESGFVIDKFPISRPNLTFSTLTVSNMSPEDSSIYLCSVETGGNTEAFFGQGTRLTVV.

The V and J genes are TRBV5-1 and TRBJ2-5; possible D gene TRBD1, 6 bases. The CDR3 loop spans 15 amino acids. Germline values: CDR1 SGHRS, CDR2 YFSETQ. Trimming took off 0 bases at V and 2 bases at J, with 11 bases between the two ends. In nucleotides, the CDR3 is TGCGCCAGCAGCTTGGTGGGGGCGGGTCAAGAGACCCAGTACTTC. It yields the protein CASSLVGAGQETQYF.

The V and J genes are TRBV7-3 and TRBJ1-2; D not certain. The CDR3 extends over 13 amino acids. V was pared by 4 bases and J by 8 bases, with 14 bases between. Germline V CDR1 and CDR2: SGHTA, FQGTGA. The CDR3 loop reads CASSSAAVAGYTF. The CDR3 DNA sequence: TGTGCCAGCAGCTCCGCGGCCGTAGCAGGCTACACCTTC. Supplemented by reference TRBV7-3 and TRBJ1-2, the full variable domain reads GAGVSQTPSNKVTEKGKYVELRCDPISGHTALYWYRQSLGQGPEFLIYFQGTGAADDSGLPNDRFFAVRPEGSVSTLKIQRTERGDSAVYLCASSSAAVAGYTFGSGTRLTVV.

The chain recombines TRBV7-2 with TRBJ2-7; 8 bases line up with TRBD2. CDR1 is SGHTA, CDR2 FQGNSA, per germline. The J segment lost 4 bases and the V segment lost 4 bases, leaving 6 bases of the junction unmatched. The CDR3 spans 14 residues. DNA of the CDR3: TGTGCCAGCAGCTACGGGGGGGCGGGATACGAGCAGTACTTC. Amino acids: CASSYGGAGYEQYF.

The chain combines TRBV7-2 with TRBJ2-3, with 8 nucleotides matching TRBD1. The CDR3 extends over 17 amino acids. CDR1 is SGHTA and CDR2 is FQGNSA in the germline V gene. After removal of 3 bases from V and 3 bases from J, the junction contained 11 bases not matched to a gene. The CDR3 nucleotides are TGTGCCAGCAGCTTCGGGGGCGGGCAGGGGGCGACAGATACGCAGTATTTT. Amino acids: CASSFGGGQGATDTQYF.

The chain combines TRBV2 with TRBJ2-1; 8 nucleotides match TRBD1. V lost 5 bases, J lost 6 bases, and 12 bases stayed unmatched. This CDR3 comprises 16 residues. Germline V gene sequence: CDR1 SNHLY, CDR2 FYNNEI. The CDR3, as DNA: TGTGCCAGCAGTCGACAGGGGCCCTCAAACGGCAATGAGCAGTTCTTC. Its protein product is CASSRQGPSNGNEQFF.

The rearrangement uses TRBV27 and TRBJ2-1; 8 nucleotides align to TRBD2. The germline CDR1 and CDR2 sequences are MNHEY and SMNVEV (reference sequence). With V trimmed by 4 bases and J by 4 bases, 6 bases remained unmatched. The length of the CDR3 is 15 residues. CDR3 sequence (DNA): TGTGCCAGCAGTTACGGGACTAGAGGTTACAATGAGCAGTTCTTC. It specifies CASSYGTRGYNEQFF.

CDR3 coding DNA: TGTGCCAGCAGTTTAGGGGGGAGCAATCAGCCCCAGCATTTT. Translated, it gives CASSLGGSNQPQHF. The chain combines TRBV27 with TRBJ1-5; weak D call: TRBD1 (5 bases). Germline CDR1 MNHEY, CDR2 SMNVEV (reference sequence). This CDR3 contains 14 residues. V was shortened by 2 bases and J by 1 base, with 6 bases between the two germline ends.

This clone has only a few counts. The CDR3, as DNA: TGCAGCGTTGATACGGCAGGAGGGACAGGTCAAGAGACCCAGTACTTC. Its protein is CSVDTAGGTGQETQYF. The chain joins TRBV29-1 to TRBJ2-5; TRBD1 agrees at 8 bases. V lost 3 bases, J lost 2 bases, and 11 bases stayed unmatched. The CDR3 has 16 residues. Germline V gives CDR1 SQVTM, CDR2 ANQGSEA.

The J gene is TRBJ1-1, the V gene TRBV30, with 7 bases aligning to TRBD1. The CDR3 is 13 residues long. Per germline, CDR1 GTSNPN and CDR2 SVGIG (reference sequence). V trimming: 0 bases; J trimming: 5 bases; junction bases outside the gene matches: 3. In DNA form, the CDR3 reads TGTGCCTGGAGTGTGACAGGGCGAACTGAAGCTTTCTTT. Translated: CAWSVTGRTEAFF. The full variable domain, with the rest looked up from reference TRBV30 and TRBJ1-1, is SQTIHQWPATLVQPVGSPLSLECTVEGTSNPNLYWYRQAAGRGLQLLFYSVGIGQISSEVPQNLSASRPQDRQFILSSKKLLLSDSGFYLCAWSVTGRTEAFFGQGTRLTVV.

The chain has TRBV18 and TRBJ2-7; 7 nucleotides align to TRBD1. The germline gives CDR1 KGHSH, CDR2 LQKENI. After removal of 2 bases from V and 6 bases from J, the junction contained 13 bases not matched to a gene. The CDR3 is 16 residues long. The CDR3 protein is CASSPRQGRALGEQYF. In DNA, the CDR3 is TGTGCCAGCTCACCAAGACAGGGTAGGGCACTGGGCGAGCAGTACTTC. Full variable domain (remainder filled in from reference TRBV18 and TRBJ2-7): NAGVMQNPRHLVRRRGQEARLRCSPMKGHSHVYWYRQLPEEGLKFMVYLQKENIIDESGMPKERFSAEFPKEGPSILRIQQVVRGDSAAYFCASSPRQGRALGEQYFGPGTRLTVT.

The gene calls are TRBV6-6 and TRBJ2-3, with 8 bases lining up with TRBD2. Germline assignment: CDR1 MNHNY and CDR2 SVGAGI (reference sequence). The length of the CDR3 is 13 residues. V lost 7 bases to trimming and J lost 1 base; unmatched junction nucleotides: 1. CDR3 DNA: TGTGCCAGCACTAGCGGGCGCACAGATACGCAGTATTTT. Encoded protein: CASTSGRTDTQYF.

This clone was observed a handful of times. This chain links TRBV7-3 with TRBJ2-1, with 10 bases fitting TRBD2. Germline V gives CDR1 SGHTA, CDR2 FQGTGA. Trimming at V came to 0 bases and at J to 0 bases, leaving 17 bases not matched to a gene. This CDR3 region has 22 residues. The CDR3 spells CASSLTGLYRTSGSSSYNEQFF. CDR3 nucleotide sequence: TGTGCCAGCAGCTTAACGGGGCTTTACCGGACTAGCGGTTCGAGCTCCTACAATGAGCAGTTCTTC.

The chain recombines TRBV30 with TRBJ2-6; 11 bases are a match to TRBD1. Germline assignment: CDR1 GTSNPN and CDR2 SVGIG (reference sequence). Trimming removed 0 bases from V and 3 bases from J; junction bases left unmatched: 4. The CDR3 sequence is 17 residues long. The chain's CDR3 is CAWSVGDRGDGANVLTF. CDR3 coding DNA: TGTGCCTGGAGTGTAGGGGACAGGGGGGATGGGGCCAACGTCCTGACTTTC.

The chain carries TRBV27 and TRBJ1-1, with D possibly being TRBD1 (5 bases). The CDR3 contains 14 residues. Per the germline V gene, CDR1 is MNHEY and CDR2 is SMNVEV (reference sequence). Between the trimmed V and J ends, which lost 3 bases and 1 base, there was a span of 9 bases. The CDR3 region has the DNA TGTGCCAGCAGTTTTGGGGGGGGGAACACTGAAGCTTTCTTT. Translating it yields CASSFGGGNTEAFF.

The chain combines TRBV18 with TRBJ1-5, with 8 nucleotides matching TRBD1. The V gene's germline CDR1 is KGHSH and CDR2 LQKENI. With 6 bases clipped from V and 5 bases from J, the junction kept 3 bases outside the gene matches. The CDR3 covers 13 residues. This chain's CDR3 is CASSQGADQPQHF. The DNA of the CDR3 is TGTGCCAGCTCGCAGGGGGCCGATCAGCCCCAGCATTTT.

This chain links TRBV19 with TRBJ1-4, with 11 bases fitting TRBD1. This CDR3 region has 14 residues. Per the germline V gene, CDR1 is LNHDA and CDR2 is SQIVND (reference sequence). V dropped 5 bases and J dropped 6; count of bases not matched to a gene: 2. CDR3 in amino acids: CASSRTGGDEKLFF. Written as DNA, the CDR3 is TGTGCCAGTAGTCGGACAGGGGGCGATGAAAAACTGTTTTTT. Using reference TRBV19 and TRBJ1-4 for the parts outside the CDR3, the full variable domain is DGGITQSPKYLFRKEGQNVTLSCEQNLNHDAMYWYRQDPGQGLRLIYYSQIVNDFQKGDIAEGYSVSREKKESFPLTVTSAQKNPTAFYLCASSRTGGDEKLFFGSGTQLSVL.

A word on this clone: One end of the junction fails to match germline, which may point to a read error. The chain links TRBV7-7 to TRBJ2-5; 8 nucleotides line up with TRBD1. CDR1 SSHAT and CDR2 FNYEAQ come from the germline V gene (reference sequence). The CDR3 is made up of 15 amino acids. The CDR3, as DNA: TGTGCTAGCAGCTTCGGACAGGGCTCGCAGGAGACCCAGTACTTC. It specifies CASSFGQGSQETQYF.

The chain couples TRBV2 to TRBJ2-5; 7 nucleotides match TRBD2. Losses at the gene ends were 5 bases for V and 4 bases for J; bases not matched to a gene: 7. The CDR3 contains 14 residues. Germline-derived CDR1 and CDR2 are SNHLY and FYNNEI. CDR3 sequence (DNA): TGTGCCAGCAGTCGAGGCGGGAGCTCAGAGACCCAGTACTTC. Encoded protein: CASSRGGSSETQYF.

CDR3: CASSLTSETQYF. DNA of the CDR3: TGTGCCAGCAGCTTAACTTCCGAGACCCAGTACTTC. The chain joins TRBV7-8 to TRBJ2-5; unclear D gene. Between the trimmed V and J ends, which lost 2 bases and 5 bases, there was a span of 6 bases. The CDR3 runs 12 residues. CDR1 and CDR2 from the germline V gene are SGHVS and FQNEAQ.

This chain joins TRBV29-1 and TRBJ2-1, with 10 bases matching TRBD1. Per the germline V gene, CDR1 is SQVTM and CDR2 is ANQGSEA. The CDR3 has 15 residues. Trimming removed 3 bases from V and 7 bases from J; junction bases left unmatched: 9. The CDR3 here is CSVDSGTGELNEQFF. In nucleotides, the CDR3 is TGCAGCGTTGATTCCGGGACAGGGGAATTAAATGAGCAGTTCTTC.

In this sample, this clone turned up a few times. The rearrangement joins TRBV4-1 to TRBJ1-2; D call uncertain. V gave up 3 bases and J gave up 10 bases, with 15 bases separating them. The V gene's germline CDR1 is MGHRA and CDR2 YSYEKL. This CDR3 has 13 amino acids. CDR3 loop: CASSQDGGRAYTF. The CDR3 DNA sequence: TGCGCCAGCAGCCAGGACGGAGGGCGAGCCTACACCTTC.

This clone was seen more than once but under ten times. This chain connects TRBV6-5 to TRBJ2-1; 7 bases match TRBD2. Looked up from germline, CDR1 is MNHEY and CDR2 is SVGAGI. After removal of 5 bases from V and 12 bases from J, the junction contained 13 bases not matched to a gene. CDR3 length equals 14 residues. The CDR3 loop is CASSGRGGVSGQFF. The CDR3 DNA is TGTGCCAGCAGTGGGAGGGGTGGTGTAAGTGGGCAGTTCTTC.

The chain has TRBV6-6 and TRBJ1-4; 7 nucleotides match TRBD1. Germline values: CDR1 MNHNY, CDR2 SVGAGI (reference sequence). This CDR3 is built from 15 residues. V trimming: 5 bases; J trimming: 3 bases; junction bases outside the gene matches: 6. CDR3 loop: CASSPPGQSNEKLFF. DNA of the CDR3: TGTGCCAGCAGTCCACCGGGACAGTCTAATGAAAAACTGTTTTTT.

The chain combines TRBV11-2 with TRBJ1-2, with D unresolved. Germline loops: CDR1 SGHAT, CDR2 FQNNGV. The CDR3 has 12 amino acids. Trimming took off 2 bases at V and 6 bases at J, with 7 bases between the two ends. The CDR3 is CASSLLRDGYTF. The CDR3 coding sequence is TGTGCCAGCAGCTTATTGAGGGATGGCTACACCTTC.